These T cell receptor beta chains were read from a single sample in a study of blood T cell repertoires in COVID-19. Sequenced by immunoSEQ multiplex PCR; TCRdb stores in-frame clones only, minus some. Of 350,000 to 400,000 clones in the sample, approximately 89% are singletons; the top ten hold roughly 0.9%. What was sequenced was PBMCs or T cells enriched from blood (not recorded which). Source of these receptors: a woman in her thirties or forties who had been exposed to COVID-19. The CDR3 runs from the conserved cysteine through the conserved F or W. The D gene is left open where the match is weak. Clone sizes are given selectively: once, few, many, or a class where the clone is expanded.

j_gene: TRBJ2-7
v_gene: TRBV3-1/TRBV3-2
abundance: .
d_gene: TRBD2
CDR3nt: TGTGCCAGCAGCCAAGGTGTATTACTAGCGGGACGGTACGAGCAGTACTTC
CDR3aa: CASSQGVLLAGRYEQYF

j_gene: TRBJ2-7
v_gene: TRBV13
abundance: .
d_gene: TRBD1
CDR3nt: TGTGCCAGCAGCTTACGGACAGGGGGCTACGAGCAGTACTTC
CDR3aa: CASSLRTGGYEQYF

j_gene: TRBJ2-3
v_gene: TRBV29-1
abundance: .
d_gene: TRBD1
CDR3nt: TGCAGCGGGGGGAGAGACAGGGGCCCGATGGATACGCAGTATTTT
CDR3aa: CSGGRDRGPMDTQYF

j_gene: TRBJ1-3
v_gene: TRBV5-4
abundance: .
d_gene: .
CDR3nt: TGTGCCAGCAGGGCCGGACAAGCTGGAAACACCATATATTTT
CDR3aa: CASRAGQAGNTIYF

j_gene: TRBJ2-7
v_gene: TRBV6-2/TRBV6-3
abundance: few
d_gene: .
CDR3nt: TGTGCCAGCAGTTTCCCCACACGAGGGAGAGGCTACGAGCAGTACTTC
CDR3aa: CASSFPTRGRGYEQYF

j_gene: TRBJ2-2
v_gene: TRBV6-5
abundance: .
d_gene: TRBD2
CDR3nt: TGTGCCAGGACTAGCGGGGGGGCGAACGGGGAGCTGTTTTTT
CDR3aa: CARTSGGANGELFF

j_gene: TRBJ2-3
v_gene: TRBV5-1
abundance: few
d_gene: .
CDR3nt: TGCGCCAGCAGCTTGGATGGGACTTCGGACTGGGATACGCAGTATTTT
CDR3aa: CASSLDGTSDWDTQYF

j_gene: TRBJ1-2
v_gene: TRBV30
abundance: once
d_gene: .
CDR3nt: TGTGCCTGGAGTCGTGGGGGGGAGTCTGGCTACACCTTC
CDR3aa: CAWSRGGESGYTF

j_gene: TRBJ2-1
v_gene: TRBV10-2
abundance: .
d_gene: .
CDR3nt: TGCGCCAGCAGTGGTGGAGGGGACGCCCCGCAGTTCTTC
CDR3aa: CASSGGGDAPQFF

j_gene: TRBJ2-1
v_gene: TRBV9
abundance: .
d_gene: TRBD2
CDR3nt: TGTGCCAGCAGCGCCCGAGGCAGTGGACTAGCGAGCTCCTACAATGAGCAGTTCTTC
CDR3aa: CASSARGSGLASSYNEQFF

j_gene: TRBJ2-1
v_gene: TRBV11-3
abundance: .
d_gene: TRBD1
CDR3nt: TGTGCCAGCAGCTTTAAACAGGGGGCGAATAATGAGCAGTTCTTC
CDR3aa: CASSFKQGANNEQFF

j_gene: TRBJ2-4
v_gene: TRBV3-1/TRBV3-2
abundance: once
d_gene: .
CDR3nt: TGTGCCAGCAGCCAAGACCACTTAGCCAAAAACATTCAGTACTTC
CDR3aa: CASSQDHLAKNIQYF

j_gene: TRBJ1-5
v_gene: TRBV4-1
abundance: .
d_gene: .
CDR3nt: TGCGCCAGCAGCCAGATGGGACTTCTCGACACACAAAATCAGCCCCAGCATTTT
CDR3aa: CASSQMGLLDTQNQPQHF

j_gene: TRBJ1-6
v_gene: TRBV4-3
abundance: .
d_gene: TRBD1
CDR3nt: TGCGCCAGCAGCCTTGCGGGACAGCTTAATTCACCCCTCCACTTT
CDR3aa: CASSLAGQLNSPLHF

j_gene: TRBJ1-2
v_gene: TRBV27
abundance: .
d_gene: .
CDR3nt: TGTGCCAGCAGTTTAAAGGCGGATATCTACTATGGCTACACCTTC
CDR3aa: CASSLKADIYYGYTF

j_gene: TRBJ2-5
v_gene: TRBV7-9
abundance: few
d_gene: TRBD1
CDR3nt: TGTGCCAGCAGCTTAGACCAGGGGGTCGAGACCCAGTACTTC
CDR3aa: CASSLDQGVETQYF

j_gene: TRBJ2-1
v_gene: TRBV27
abundance: .
d_gene: .
CDR3nt: TGTGCCAGCAGTTTAGAGGGAGTTCTCTCCAATGAGCAGTTCTTC
CDR3aa: CASSLEGVLSNEQFF

j_gene: TRBJ1-5
v_gene: TRBV2
abundance: .
d_gene: .
CDR3nt: TGTGCCAGCAGTGAAGATCCGGGGAATCAGCCCCAGCATTTT
CDR3aa: CASSEDPGNQPQHF

j_gene: TRBJ1-2
v_gene: TRBV19
abundance: .
d_gene: TRBD1
CDR3nt: TGTGCCAGTAGTATTGACAGGGGTACTTACACCTTC
CDR3aa: CASSIDRGTYTF

j_gene: TRBJ1-4
v_gene: TRBV19
abundance: .
d_gene: .
CDR3nt: TGTGCCAGTAGTCCGAGGGTCAGGTTGGGAGGAACTAATGAAAAACTGTTTTTT
CDR3aa: CASSPRVRLGGTNEKLFF

j_gene: TRBJ2-7
v_gene: TRBV29-1
abundance: .
d_gene: TRBD2
CDR3nt: TGCAGCGTTGTTCCCACGGGAGGTAACTACGAGCAGTACTTC
CDR3aa: CSVVPTGGNYEQYF

j_gene: TRBJ1-5
v_gene: TRBV12-5
abundance: .
d_gene: .
CDR3nt: TGTGCTAGTGGTTTGGGCTTCGCAGAAAATCAGCCCCAGCATTTT
CDR3aa: CASGLGFAENQPQHF

j_gene: TRBJ2-7
v_gene: TRBV11-1
abundance: .
d_gene: .
CDR3nt: TGTGCCAGCAGCTTAGCGCTGACAGGGAGGTCCTACGAGCAGTACTTC
CDR3aa: CASSLALTGRSYEQYF

j_gene: TRBJ1-2
v_gene: TRBV25-1
abundance: once
d_gene: .
CDR3nt: TGTGCCAGCAGTGAGGTCAGGGGAACGGGTGGCTACACCTTC
CDR3aa: CASSEVRGTGGYTF

j_gene: TRBJ2-7
v_gene: TRBV18
abundance: .
d_gene: TRBD1
CDR3nt: TGTGCCAGCTCACCACGATATCCGGGACAGGGTGAGGAGCAGTACTTC
CDR3aa: CASSPRYPGQGEEQYF

j_gene: TRBJ1-2
v_gene: TRBV20-1
abundance: .
d_gene: .
CDR3nt: TGCAGTGCTAGAGAAACCAGACTCTACACCTTC
CDR3aa: CSARETRLYTF

j_gene: TRBJ2-6
v_gene: TRBV29-1
abundance: .
d_gene: .
CDR3nt: TGCAGCGTCGAGGGGGGGATTGCCTCTGGGGCCAACGTCCTGACTTTC
CDR3aa: CSVEGGIASGANVLTF

j_gene: TRBJ1-2
v_gene: TRBV3-1/TRBV3-2
abundance: .
d_gene: .
CDR3nt: TGTGCCAGCAGCCGAAGCCCGAGGGATGGCTACACCTTC
CDR3aa: CASSRSPRDGYTF

j_gene: TRBJ2-1
v_gene: TRBV2
abundance: .
d_gene: TRBD2
CDR3nt: TGTGCCAGCAGTGATTTTGGCGGGGGATACAATGAGCAGTTCTTC
CDR3aa: CASSDFGGGYNEQFF

j_gene: TRBJ1-1
v_gene: TRBV18
abundance: .
d_gene: .
CDR3nt: TGTGCCAGCTCCCGAATGGACAGGAACACTGAAGCTTTCTTT
CDR3aa: CASSRMDRNTEAFF

j_gene: TRBJ1-6
v_gene: TRBV27
abundance: .
d_gene: .
CDR3nt: TGTGCCAGCAGACCCTGGGGGGTCTCACCCCTCCACTTT
CDR3aa: CASRPWGVSPLHF

j_gene: TRBJ1-2
v_gene: TRBV6-2/TRBV6-3
abundance: .
d_gene: .
CDR3nt: TGTGCCAGCAGTCCGACTTTCCAGGGGAACTATGGCTACACCTTC
CDR3aa: CASSPTFQGNYGYTF

j_gene: TRBJ2-7
v_gene: TRBV19
abundance: .
d_gene: .
CDR3nt: TGTGCCAGTAGTCCACGGACAGCCACCTACGAGCAGTACTTC
CDR3aa: CASSPRTATYEQYF

j_gene: TRBJ1-2
v_gene: TRBV5-1
abundance: .
d_gene: TRBD1
CDR3nt: TGCGCCAGCAGCCTTACAGGGGCCTCGGGGGGCTACACCTTC
CDR3aa: CASSLTGASGGYTF

j_gene: TRBJ1-2
v_gene: TRBV13
abundance: .
d_gene: .
CDR3nt: TGTGCCAGCAGCCCTAGGGGGACTAACTATGGCTACACCTTC
CDR3aa: CASSPRGTNYGYTF

j_gene: TRBJ2-7
v_gene: TRBV12-3/TRBV12-4
abundance: once
d_gene: .
CDR3nt: TGTGCCAGCAGTTTAAGCGACGTAGACGAGCAGTACTTC
CDR3aa: CASSLSDVDEQYF

j_gene: TRBJ1-1
v_gene: TRBV18
abundance: .
d_gene: .
CDR3nt: TGTGCCAGCTCACCACTTTCGGCAACAGGGAAGAACACTGAAGCTTTCTTT
CDR3aa: CASSPLSATGKNTEAFF

j_gene: TRBJ1-1
v_gene: TRBV29-1
abundance: .
d_gene: TRBD1
CDR3nt: TGCAGCGTTGCGGACAGGGGGTTTCCTGAAGCTTTCTTT
CDR3aa: CSVADRGFPEAFF

j_gene: TRBJ1-6
v_gene: TRBV6-1
abundance: .
d_gene: TRBD1
CDR3nt: TGTGCCAGCAGTGAATACAGGGGAGGCTCACCCCTCCACTTT
CDR3aa: CASSEYRGGSPLHF

j_gene: TRBJ1-2
v_gene: TRBV5-4
abundance: .
d_gene: .
CDR3nt: TGTGCCAGCAGCCGGAAGGGGTTCTATGGCTACACCTTC
CDR3aa: CASSRKGFYGYTF

j_gene: TRBJ1-4
v_gene: TRBV24-1
abundance: .
d_gene: TRBD1
CDR3nt: TGTGCCACCAGTGACTACAGACAGGGTGGGGGAACTAATGAAAAACTGTTTTTT
CDR3aa: CATSDYRQGGGTNEKLFF

j_gene: TRBJ2-2
v_gene: TRBV29-1
abundance: .
d_gene: .
CDR3nt: TGCAGCGTTGTTCTACAATCACAGGGAAGGGCCGGGGAGCTGTTTTTT
CDR3aa: CSVVLQSQGRAGELFF

j_gene: TRBJ1-1
v_gene: TRBV27
abundance: .
d_gene: TRBD1
CDR3nt: TGTGCCAGCCGACTTCTCCGGGACAGGGGGCTCTGGGACACTGAAGCTTTCTTT
CDR3aa: CASRLLRDRGLWDTEAFF

j_gene: TRBJ2-7
v_gene: TRBV7-8
abundance: .
d_gene: .
CDR3nt: TGTGCCAGCAGCCTCCCTAGGGGGGGGCCCTACGAGCAGTACTTC
CDR3aa: CASSLPRGGPYEQYF

j_gene: TRBJ2-7
v_gene: TRBV6-8
abundance: .
d_gene: TRBD2
CDR3nt: TGTGCCAGCAGTTTCGCTCCGACTAGCGGGGAGTTTAACGAGCAGTACTTC
CDR3aa: CASSFAPTSGEFNEQYF

j_gene: TRBJ2-1
v_gene: TRBV11-2
abundance: .
d_gene: TRBD1
CDR3nt: TGTGCCAGCAGCTCATACACCGGTGCAGGGGGCTTAGTTAATGAGCAGTTCTTC
CDR3aa: CASSSYTGAGGLVNEQFF

j_gene: TRBJ2-6
v_gene: TRBV2
abundance: once
d_gene: .
CDR3nt: TGTGCCAGCACCCTGGATCAGGGGGGCTCTGGGGCCAACGTCCTGACTTTC
CDR3aa: CASTLDQGGSGANVLTF

j_gene: TRBJ2-5
v_gene: TRBV5-1
abundance: .
d_gene: TRBD2
CDR3nt: TGCGCCAGCACCTCGGGGGGTATCGGCGAGACCCAGTACTTC
CDR3aa: CASTSGGIGETQYF

j_gene: TRBJ1-1
v_gene: TRBV7-9
abundance: .
d_gene: TRBD1
CDR3nt: TGTGCCAGCAGCGCAGACAGGGGCTTCACTGAAGCTTTCTTT
CDR3aa: CASSADRGFTEAFF

j_gene: TRBJ2-1
v_gene: TRBV4-3
abundance: .
d_gene: TRBD1
CDR3nt: TGCGCCAGCAGCCGGTTCACAGGGGGCTCCTACAATGAGCAGTTCTTC
CDR3aa: CASSRFTGGSYNEQFF

j_gene: TRBJ2-3
v_gene: TRBV5-1
abundance: .
d_gene: .
CDR3nt: TGCGCCAGCGGGCTTCAACAGGGTGGGACAGATACGCAGTATTTT
CDR3aa: CASGLQQGGTDTQYF

j_gene: TRBJ1-2
v_gene: TRBV19
abundance: .
d_gene: .
CDR3nt: TGTGCCAGTAGTACCCCAGCGAAGCCCAGTAGATATGGCTACACCTTC
CDR3aa: CASSTPAKPSRYGYTF

j_gene: TRBJ2-3
v_gene: TRBV11-2
abundance: .
d_gene: .
CDR3nt: TGTGCCAGCAGCCTGGGGCCCGACAGAACCTCCACAGATACGCAGTATTTT
CDR3aa: CASSLGPDRTSTDTQYF

j_gene: TRBJ2-5
v_gene: TRBV5-6
abundance: .
d_gene: .
CDR3nt: TGTGCCAGCAGCCGAGCGACGCCGGGGGAGACCCAGTACTTC
CDR3aa: CASSRATPGETQYF

j_gene: TRBJ1-1
v_gene: TRBV7-9
abundance: .
d_gene: TRBD1
CDR3nt: TGTGCCAGCAGCCTCAGGACAGGGGGCACTGAAGCTTTCTTT
CDR3aa: CASSLRTGGTEAFF

j_gene: TRBJ2-2
v_gene: TRBV7-9
abundance: few
d_gene: TRBD1
CDR3nt: TGTGCCAGCAGCCGGACAGGGGGCGCCGGGGAGCTGTTTTTT
CDR3aa: CASSRTGGAGELFF

j_gene: TRBJ2-7
v_gene: TRBV6-5
abundance: .
d_gene: TRBD2
CDR3nt: TGTGCCAGCAGAACCACCGGGACTAGCGGCGAGCAGTACTTC
CDR3aa: CASRTTGTSGEQYF

j_gene: TRBJ1-2
v_gene: TRBV27
abundance: .
d_gene: .
CDR3nt: TGTGCCAGCAGTACCCATTCCCGGGGTGGCTACACCTTC
CDR3aa: CASSTHSRGGYTF

j_gene: TRBJ1-2
v_gene: TRBV11-3
abundance: .
d_gene: .
CDR3nt: TGTGCCAGCAGCCCCCACCCCACAGGCGGGGGTTATGGCTACACCTTC
CDR3aa: CASSPHPTGGGYGYTF

j_gene: TRBJ1-5
v_gene: TRBV7-2
abundance: .
d_gene: TRBD1
CDR3nt: TGTGCCAGCAGGCAGACAGGGAGCAATCAGCCCCAGCATTTT
CDR3aa: CASRQTGSNQPQHF